This is a list of T cell receptor beta chains from one sample in a study of blood T cell repertoires in COVID-19. Repertoires were generated with immunoSEQ multiplex PCR, while TCRdb's copy carries only in-frame clones and drops some. The repertoire holds 150,000 to 200,000 clones, with over 70% as singletons. Sequenced: peripheral blood. The receptors originated from a man in his 60s with active or convalescent COVID-19. Both conserved end residues are trimmed from each CDR3.

V,J,CDR3
TRBV4-3,TRBJ2-2,ASSQTDGKLF
TRBV6-1,TRBJ2-5,ASSEWGQGGRSAQY
TRBV7-8,TRBJ1-5,ASSPGQGSLYLSNQPQH
TRBV7-9,TRBJ2-7,ASSPMGLANEQY
TRBV28,TRBJ2-5,ASSEGRRETQY
TRBV18,TRBJ1-2,ASSPQLREAQGYT
TRBV18,TRBJ2-7,ASSRLAGGEQY
TRBV5-1,TRBJ1-1,ASSLEGGTEAF
TRBV6-5,TRBJ2-7,ASSSGTRSYEQY
TRBV5-1,TRBJ2-3,ASSLTEESTDTQY
TRBV3-1/TRBV3-2,TRBJ2-3,ASSQDGASGRVEDTQY
TRBV28,TRBJ1-1,ASSPTAAGTGYQNTEAF
TRBV27,TRBJ1-2,ASSPLRQSHGYT
TRBV4-3,TRBJ2-3,ASSQGGPAGTQY
TRBV2,TRBJ1-5,ASTPSRNQPQH
TRBV7-2,TRBJ2-7,ASSFRGAYEQY
TRBV18,TRBJ1-1,ASSPWGGGTEAF
TRBV4-1,TRBJ1-1,ASTPRRGHTEAF
TRBV9,TRBJ2-7,ASSVDQGGSYEQY
TRBV29-1,TRBJ1-2,SVEGGGQSNYGYT
TRBV7-9,TRBJ2-1,ASSSRDPLGSYNEQF
TRBV7-2,TRBJ2-3,ASSLAPGGDTQY
TRBV12-5,TRBJ2-7,ASGLVTGTSPYEQY
TRBV4-1,TRBJ1-4,ASSQGPGTGDEKLF
TRBV12-3/TRBV12-4,TRBJ1-2,ASSPHQDYGYT
TRBV3-1/TRBV3-2,TRBJ2-1,ASSQIGGRAYNEQF
TRBV3-1/TRBV3-2,TRBJ1-2,ASSQEPGTAYGYT
TRBV4-1,TRBJ2-3,ASSRVSGTGTDTQY
TRBV19,TRBJ1-5,ASSIDIGEVWGNQPQH
TRBV28,TRBJ2-5,ATIGETQY
TRBV19,TRBJ2-7,ASSMGGTPYEQY
TRBV5-1,TRBJ2-7,ASSLDAHSYEQY
TRBV9,TRBJ2-3,ASSVASTGDTQY
TRBV6-6,TRBJ2-7,ASTSPGQGFGEQY
TRBV6-5,TRBJ2-5,ASRGGETQY
TRBV6-6,TRBJ2-2,ASSLRGGTEFGFVRWELF
TRBV5-5,TRBJ2-7,ASSPGLAGGEQY
TRBV7-9,TRBJ2-1,ASSLVAGGSSYNEQF
TRBV19,TRBJ2-1,ASSIVGTGYNEQF
TRBV18,TRBJ2-7,ASSPGASGIGYEQY
TRBV24-1,TRBJ2-3,ATSDPRSGATDTQY
TRBV14,TRBJ2-2,ASSRLAGGRTGELF